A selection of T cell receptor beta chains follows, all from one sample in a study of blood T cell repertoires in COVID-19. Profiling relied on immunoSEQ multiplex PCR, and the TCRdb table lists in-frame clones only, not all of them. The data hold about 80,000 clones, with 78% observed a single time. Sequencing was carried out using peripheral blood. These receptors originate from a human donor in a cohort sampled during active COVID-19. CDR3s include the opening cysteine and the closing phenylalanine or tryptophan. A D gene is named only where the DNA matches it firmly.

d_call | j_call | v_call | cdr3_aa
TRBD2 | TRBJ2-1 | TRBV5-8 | CASSFPGTSNNEQFF
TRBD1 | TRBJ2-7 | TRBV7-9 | CASSSTGGTYEQYF
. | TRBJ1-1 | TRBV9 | CASSIEVNTEAFF
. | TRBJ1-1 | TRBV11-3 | CASSRHGAPEAFF
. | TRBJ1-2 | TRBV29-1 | CSVYRAGNYGYTF
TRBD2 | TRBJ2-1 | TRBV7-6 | CASSVRLAGGPLVINEQFF
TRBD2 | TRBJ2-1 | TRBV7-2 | CASSLLAGGGVEQFF
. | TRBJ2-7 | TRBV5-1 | CASSPGLGYEQYF
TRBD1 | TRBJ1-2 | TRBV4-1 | CASSQVPGQTNYGYTF
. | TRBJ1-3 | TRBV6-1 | CASREGGGGNTIYF
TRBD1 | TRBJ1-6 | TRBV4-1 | CASSQIQGVDSPLHF
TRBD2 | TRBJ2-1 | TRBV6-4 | CASSDSALADYNEQFF
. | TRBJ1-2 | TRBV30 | CAWSVRGSHRNYGYTF
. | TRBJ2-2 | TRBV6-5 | CASSFRPTGELFF
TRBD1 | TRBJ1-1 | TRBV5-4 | CAILGQGGTEAFF
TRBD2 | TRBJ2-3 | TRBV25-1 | CASSRSGGTDTQYF
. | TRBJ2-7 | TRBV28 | CASRIAGAEQYF
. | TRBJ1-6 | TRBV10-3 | CAASGTENSPLHF
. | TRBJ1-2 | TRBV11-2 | CASSLGTDYGYTF
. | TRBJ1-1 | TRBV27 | CASSLSYTTTEAFF
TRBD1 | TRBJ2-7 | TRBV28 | CASSSPGTGNEQYF
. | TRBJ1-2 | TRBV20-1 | CSVPLASGYTF
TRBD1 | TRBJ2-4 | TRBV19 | CASSFQPTTGPGNIQYF
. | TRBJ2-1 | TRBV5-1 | CASSLDSSPSSYNEQFF
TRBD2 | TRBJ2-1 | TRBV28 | CASSLGIVEAGGFYNEQFF
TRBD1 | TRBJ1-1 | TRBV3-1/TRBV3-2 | CASSPGQGYTEAFF
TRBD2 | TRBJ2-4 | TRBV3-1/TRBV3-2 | CASSPASGTSGSYIQYF
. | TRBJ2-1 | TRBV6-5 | CASGVRGSSYNEQFF
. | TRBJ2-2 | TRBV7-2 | CASSFQSRGPGELFF
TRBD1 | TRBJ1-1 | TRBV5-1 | CASSPGGGMGEAFF
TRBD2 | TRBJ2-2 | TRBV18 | CASSPRLAGLNTGELFF
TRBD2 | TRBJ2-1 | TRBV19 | CASGRAYNEQFF
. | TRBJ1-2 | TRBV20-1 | CSARGAHGYTF
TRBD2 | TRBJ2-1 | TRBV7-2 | CASSLALAGGYEQFF
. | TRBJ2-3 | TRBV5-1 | CASSLELQGIDTQYF
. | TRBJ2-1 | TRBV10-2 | CASRSSYPYDEQFF
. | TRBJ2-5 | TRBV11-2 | CASSLRGGGTETQYF
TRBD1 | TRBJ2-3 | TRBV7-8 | CASRYRGADTQYF
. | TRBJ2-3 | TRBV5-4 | CASSPGGTRTDTQYF
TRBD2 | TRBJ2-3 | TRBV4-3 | CASSPSGEWADTQYF
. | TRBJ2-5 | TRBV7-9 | CASTTLQGPQETQYF
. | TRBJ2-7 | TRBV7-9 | CASSPPTGDLGQYF
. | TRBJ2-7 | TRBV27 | CASSSPPTLGEQYF
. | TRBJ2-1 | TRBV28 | CASTEGGALYNEQFF
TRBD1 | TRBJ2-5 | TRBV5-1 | CASSLGPRDRAYQETQYF
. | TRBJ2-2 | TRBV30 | CAWSRGGITGELFF
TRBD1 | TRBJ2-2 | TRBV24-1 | CATGDSTGELFF
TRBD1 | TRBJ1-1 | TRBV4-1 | CASALEPTGGTEAFF
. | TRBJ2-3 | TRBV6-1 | CASTELADGADTQYF
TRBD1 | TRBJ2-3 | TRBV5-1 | CASSLPPPGGSRTDTQYF
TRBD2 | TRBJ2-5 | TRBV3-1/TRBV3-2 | CASSQGGNPGGREVGETQYF
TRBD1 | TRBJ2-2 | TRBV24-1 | CATSEKTGFPTGELFF
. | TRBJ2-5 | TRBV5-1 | CASSLATMQETQYF